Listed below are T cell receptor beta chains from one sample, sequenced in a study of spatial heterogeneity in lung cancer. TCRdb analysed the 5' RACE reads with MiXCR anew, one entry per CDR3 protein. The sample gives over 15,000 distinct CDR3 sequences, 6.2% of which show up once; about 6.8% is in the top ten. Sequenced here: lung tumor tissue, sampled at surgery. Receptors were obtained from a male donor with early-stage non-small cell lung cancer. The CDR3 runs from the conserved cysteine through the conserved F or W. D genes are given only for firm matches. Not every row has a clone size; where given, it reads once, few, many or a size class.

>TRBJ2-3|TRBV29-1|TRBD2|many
TGCAGCGTTGACGCTAGCGGGATTACAGATACGCAGTATTTT
CSVDASGITDTQYF
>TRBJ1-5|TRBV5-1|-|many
TGCGCCAGCAGCTTGTACGGGGATAGCAATCAGCCCCAGCATTTT
CASSLYGDSNQPQHF
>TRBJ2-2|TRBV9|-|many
TGTGCCAGCAGCGTAGTCGACACCGGGGAGCTGTTTTTT
CASSVVDTGELFF
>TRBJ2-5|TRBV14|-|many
TGTGCCAGCAGCCAATTGGGCCAAGAGACCCAGTACTTC
CASSQLGQETQYF
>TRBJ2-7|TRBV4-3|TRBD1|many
TGCGCCAGCAGCCCGGCCCCGGGACAGGCTTACGAGCAGTACTTC
CASSPAPGQAYEQYF
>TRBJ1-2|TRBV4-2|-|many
TGTGCCAGCAGCCAAGCCCTGGCAGGCACTAACTATGGCTACACCTTC
CASSQALAGTNYGYTF
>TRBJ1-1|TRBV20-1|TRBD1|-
TGCAGTGCTAGGGGGACAGCTATGAACACTGAAGCTTTCTTT
CSARGTAMNTEAFF
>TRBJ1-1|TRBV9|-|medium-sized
TGTGCCAGCAACAGAGATTTGAACACTGAAGCTTTCTTT
CASNRDLNTEAFF
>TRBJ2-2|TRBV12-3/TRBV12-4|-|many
TGTGCCAGCAGTTTATGGGTCAGTTACACCGGGGAGCTGTTTTTT
CASSLWVSYTGELFF
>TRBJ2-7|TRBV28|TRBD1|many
TGTGCCAGCAGTCGGACAGGGCGCGAAGAGCAGTACTTC
CASSRTGREEQYF
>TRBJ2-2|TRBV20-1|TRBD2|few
TGCAGTGCTAGAGGGGCGGGGGACACCGGGGAGCTGTTTTTT
CSARGAGDTGELFF
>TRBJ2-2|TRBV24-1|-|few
TGTGCCACCAGTGATTGGGACGGATTTAACACCGGGGAGCTGTTTTTT
CATSDWDGFNTGELFF
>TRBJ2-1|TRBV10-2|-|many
TGCGCCACCCTATGGCAGGGAGGTGAGCAGTTCTTC
CATLWQGGEQFF
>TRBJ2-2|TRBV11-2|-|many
TGTGCCAGCAGTCCTACGAGGACCGGGGAGCTGTTTTTT
CASSPTRTGELFF
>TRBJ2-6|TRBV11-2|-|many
TGTGCCAGCAGCTTAACTCCTGGCTCTGGGGCCAACGTCCTGACTTTC
CASSLTPGSGANVLTF
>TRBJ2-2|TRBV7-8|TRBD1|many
TGTGCCAGCAGCTCCCTCCTGGGGGACAGGGGATACACCGGGGAGCTGTTTTTT
CASSSLLGDRGYTGELFF
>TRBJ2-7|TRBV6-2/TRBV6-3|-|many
TGTGCCAGCAGTGATAGGGCCGACTACGAGCAGTACTTC
CASSDRADYEQYF
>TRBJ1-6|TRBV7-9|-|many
TGTGCCAGCAGCTCGACAGCCTATAATTCACCCCTCCACTTT
CASSSTAYNSPLHF
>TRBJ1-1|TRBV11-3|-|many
TGTGCCAGCAGTTACTCAGGGGCTACCACTGAAGCTTTCTTT
CASSYSGATTEAFF
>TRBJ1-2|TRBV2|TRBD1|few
TGTGCCAGCATCCTAGGGGGACAGGGGAACTATGGCTACACCTTC
CASILGGQGNYGYTF
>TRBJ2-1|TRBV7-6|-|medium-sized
TGTGCCAGCAGCTTAGAGTCCGCCCAGATCTATGAGCAGTTCTTC
CASSLESAQIYEQFF
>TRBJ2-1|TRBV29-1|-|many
TGCAGCGTTGAAGATCTGAGGGGCAATGAGCAGTTCTTC
CSVEDLRGNEQFF
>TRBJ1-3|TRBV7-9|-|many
TGTGCCAGCAGCTTAATGGGGGCCGGTCATGGAAACACCATATATTTT
CASSLMGAGHGNTIYF
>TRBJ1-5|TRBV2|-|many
TGTGCCAGCAGTGAGGGACATAATAGCAATCAGCCCCAGCATTTT
CASSEGHNSNQPQHF
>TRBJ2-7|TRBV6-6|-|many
TGTGCCAGCAGGAGGAGGGACAGCCCCTACGAGCAGTACTTC
CASRRRDSPYEQYF
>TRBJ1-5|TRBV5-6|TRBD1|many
TGTGCCAGCTCGAGGGACAGGGGGCTTAGTCAGCCCCAGCATTTT
CASSRDRGLSQPQHF
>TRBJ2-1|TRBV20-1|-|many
TGCAGTGCTAGTAGCATGGTGCAGCGCCAGAGGGATGAGCAGTTCTTC
CSASSMVQRQRDEQFF
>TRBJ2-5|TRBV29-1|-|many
TGCAGCGTGATCGGGGAGACCCAGTACTTC
CSVIGETQYF
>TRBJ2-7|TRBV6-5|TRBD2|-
TGTGCCAGCAGTAACCCGAGACTAGCGGGAGGGGGAGAGCAGTACTTC
CASSNPRLAGGGEQYF
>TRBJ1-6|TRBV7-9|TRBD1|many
TGTGCCAGCAGACAACAGGGGTTGAATTCACCCCTCCACTTT
CASRQQGLNSPLHF
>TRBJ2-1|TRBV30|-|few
TGTGCCTGGAGTGTAAACCCACGACAGGACCAAAATGAGCAGTTCTTC
CAWSVNPRQDQNEQFF
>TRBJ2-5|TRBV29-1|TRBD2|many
TGCAGCGCTGGGACTAGCGGGATGGAGACCCAGTACTTC
CSAGTSGMETQYF
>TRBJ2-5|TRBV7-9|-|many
TGTGCCAGCAGCTTATCCACGGGGGAGGAGACCCAGTACTTC
CASSLSTGEETQYF
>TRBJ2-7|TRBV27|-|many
TGTGCCAGCAGTTCCGCCGGGGACGAGCAGTACTTC
CASSSAGDEQYF
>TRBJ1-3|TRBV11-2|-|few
TGTGCCAGCCAGAAGTGGGACGGTAGACACTCTGGAAACACCATATATTTT
CASQKWDGRHSGNTIYF
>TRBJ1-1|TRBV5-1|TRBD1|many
TGCGCCAGCAGCTTCCTGGGGGACAGTGAAGCTTTCTTT
CASSFLGDSEAFF
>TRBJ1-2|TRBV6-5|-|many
TGTGCCACCCTCCAACGCCCGCTGAGCCCTAACTATGGCTACACCTTC
CATLQRPLSPNYGYTF
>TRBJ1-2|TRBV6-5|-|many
TGTGCCAGCAGTTACTCGCCAGGGAAGGGTGGCTACACCTTC
CASSYSPGKGGYTF
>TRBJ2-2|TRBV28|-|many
TGTGCCAGCAGCCCCCCGGGGGGCAACACCGGGGAGCTGTTTTTT
CASSPPGGNTGELFF
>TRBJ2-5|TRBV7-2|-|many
TGTGCCAGCAGCATAGACTGGCAAGGGGCCCAGTACTTC
CASSIDWQGAQYF
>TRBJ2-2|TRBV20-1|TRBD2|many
TGCAGTGCTAGAACTAGCGGGAGCGGTACCGGGGAGCTGTTTTTT
CSARTSGSGTGELFF
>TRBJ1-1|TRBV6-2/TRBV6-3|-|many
TGTGCCAGCAGTTACGAGGGGGGCACTGAAGCTTTCTTT
CASSYEGGTEAFF
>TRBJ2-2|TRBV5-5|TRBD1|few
TGTGCCAGCAGGTCAGGGGGCACCGGGGAGCTGTTTTTT
CASRSGGTGELFF
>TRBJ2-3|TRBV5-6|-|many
TGTGCCAGCTGCGTTGAGGGGTCCACAGATACGCAGTATTTT
CASCVEGSTDTQYF
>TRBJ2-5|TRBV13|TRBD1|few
TGTGCCAGCAGTTCCTATACCGGGACAGGGTACGAGACCCAGTACTTC
CASSSYTGTGYETQYF
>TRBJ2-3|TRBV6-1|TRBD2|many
TGTGCCAGCAGTGCCCTCCCCTCGACTAGCGGGGGCTTCACCTCCACAGATACGCAGTATTTT
CASSALPSTSGGFTSTDTQYF
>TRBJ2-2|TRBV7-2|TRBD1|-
TGTGCCAGCAGCTTAAGGGACAGGGTCACCGGGGAGCTGTTTTTT
CASSLRDRVTGELFF
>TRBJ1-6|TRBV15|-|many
TGTGCCACCAGCAGAGATAGGTCGAGGGGACGGGACTCCTATAATTCACCCCTCCACTTT
CATSRDRSRGRDSYNSPLHF
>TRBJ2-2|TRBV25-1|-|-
TGTGCCAGCAGTGATCCCTTTCAGAGGGCCGGGGAGCTGTTTTTT
CASSDPFQRAGELFF
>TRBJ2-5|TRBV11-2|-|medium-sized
TGTGCCAGCAGCCCAGGGACCGGGGGAGAGACCCAGTACTTC
CASSPGTGGETQYF
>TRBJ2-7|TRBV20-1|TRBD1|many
TGCAGTGCTAGAGAACCGGGACAGGGGTACGAGCAGTACTTC
CSAREPGQGYEQYF
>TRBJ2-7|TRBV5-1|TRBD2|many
TGCGCCAGCAGCTTGGGGACTAGCGGGAGTAACGAGCAGTACTTC
CASSLGTSGSNEQYF
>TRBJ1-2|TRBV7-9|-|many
TGTGCCAGCAGCTTAGGGGACGGATATGGCTACACCTTC
CASSLGDGYGYTF
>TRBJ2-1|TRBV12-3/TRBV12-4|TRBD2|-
TGTGCCAGCAGTTCCCCGACTAGCGGGAGGGTCAATGAGCAGTTCTTC
CASSSPTSGRVNEQFF
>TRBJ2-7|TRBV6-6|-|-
TGTGCCAGCAGTCCCCCCACCACAGGGGGGGTCCCCTACGAGCAGTACTTC
CASSPPTTGGVPYEQYF
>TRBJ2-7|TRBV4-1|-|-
TGCGCCAGCAGCCAAGTCCACCGTCCCGAGGGAGCCTACGAGCAGTACTTC
CASSQVHRPEGAYEQYF
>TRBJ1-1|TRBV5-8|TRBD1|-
TGTGCCAGCAGCCAAGGAGGGACAGGTGAAGCTTTCTTT
CASSQGGTGEAFF
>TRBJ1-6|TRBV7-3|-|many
TGTGCCAGCAGCTCACAGGGATGGAATTCACCCCTCCACTTT
CASSSQGWNSPLHF
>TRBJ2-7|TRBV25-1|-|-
TGTGCCAGCAGTGCCCGGCCCTACGAGCAGTACTTC
CASSARPYEQYF
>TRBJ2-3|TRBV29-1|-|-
TGCAGCGGCGGTGGGGCAGGGGCTCAAGATACGCAGTATTTT
CSGGGAGAQDTQYF